This passage covers 31 T cell receptor beta chains from one sample sequenced in a study of identifying expanded T cells in peripheral blood. The repertoire was sequenced with immunoSEQ multiplex PCR; TCRdb's copy has only in-frame clones and lacks some. The data hold 80,000 to 95,000 clones, with around 88% observed a single time. The sample consisted of blood. All receptors come from a person aged 18 to 75 in good health.

This chain joins TRBV6-6 and TRBJ2-1; perhaps D is TRBD1 or TRBD2 (5 bases each). V was trimmed by 2 bases and J by 6 bases, leaving 14 bases between them. The germline gives CDR1 MNHNY, CDR2 SVGAGI (reference sequence). The CDR3 spans 15 residues. DNA of the CDR3: TGTGCCAGCAGTTACAGGGGAGCTTCGGCCAATGAGCAGTTCTTC. Translation gives CASSYRGASANEQFF.

The rearrangement uses TRBV28 and TRBJ1-2, with a possible D match to TRBD1 (6 bases). This CDR3 region has 13 residues. Trimming left V 5 bases short and J 3 bases short, with 10 bases between. Germline CDR1 is MDHEN and CDR2 is SYDVKM. For the CDR3, the DNA is TGTGCCAGCAGTAAACAGGGATACTATGGCTACACCTTC. Encoded protein: CASSKQGYYGYTF.

The chain couples TRBV7-2 to TRBJ2-5; D not resolved. The CDR3 length is 12 residues. Trimming stripped 1 base from V and 5 bases from J, with 5 bases between. The germline V gene has CDR1 SGHTA and CDR2 FQGNSA. The CDR3 spells CASSLELETQYF. The DNA of the CDR3 is TGTGCCAGCAGCTTAGAGTTGGAGACCCAGTACTTC.

This clone was seen once. The V call is TRBV5-1, the J call TRBJ2-3; D unclear. Germline loops: CDR1 SGHRS, CDR2 YFSETQ. This CDR3 is built from 12 residues. V was trimmed by 5 bases and J by 4 bases, leaving 8 bases between them. In DNA, the CDR3 is TGCGCCAGCAGTGACGAGCCAGATACGCAGTATTTT. It codes for CASSDEPDTQYF. The whole variable domain, filled in from reference TRBV5-1 and TRBJ2-3, reads KAGVTQTPRYLIKTRGQQVTLSCSPISGHRSVSWYQQTPGQGLQFLFEYFSETQRNKGNFPGRFSGRQFSNSRSEMNVSTLELGDSALYLCASSDEPDTQYFGPGTRLTVL.

V is TRBV7-9 and J is TRBJ1-4; 9 bases are shared with TRBD1. Looked up from germline, CDR1 is SEHNR and CDR2 is FQNEAQ (reference sequence). V gave up 6 bases and J gave up 12 bases; unmatched junction bases: 17. CDR3 length: 16 residues. CDR3 DNA sequence: TGTGCCAGCAGAAATACCGGCGGGACAGGGCTCCCGGAACTGTTTTTT. It encodes CASRNTGGTGLPELFF. Variable domain in full (rest from reference TRBV7-9 and TRBJ1-4): DTGVSQNPRHKITKRGQNVTFRCDPISEHNRLYWYRQTLGQGPEFLTYFQNEAQLEKSRLLSDRFSAERPKGSFSTLEIQRTEQGDSAMYLCASRNTGGTGLPELFFGSGTQLSVL.

This chain uses TRBV6-1 with TRBJ2-7; 11 nucleotides line up with TRBD2. The CDR3 is 15 residues long. Per germline, CDR1 MNHNS and CDR2 SASEGT. V lost 0 bases to trimming and J lost 5 bases; unmatched junction nucleotides: 3. The CDR3 DNA sequence: TGTGCCAGCAGTGAAGCGATTAGCGGGGGGGACGAGCAGTACTTC. This translates into CASSEAISGGDEQYF.

This clone was detected a few times. This chain uses TRBV19 with TRBJ1-5; unclear D gene. Trimming took 2 bases from V and 7 from J, leaving 12 bases between them. The germline V gene encodes CDR1 LNHDA and CDR2 SQIVND (reference sequence). The CDR3 is 14 residues long. CDR3 nucleotide sequence: TGTGCCAGTAGTATACAGTGGTCGGGACAGCCCCAGCATTTT. It encodes CASSIQWSGQPQHF.

V is TRBV5-6 and J is TRBJ2-7; D tentatively reads TRBD1 or TRBD2 (6 bases each). The germline gives CDR1 SGHDT, CDR2 YYEEEE. V shed 5 bases and J shed 2 bases, with 11 bases lying between them. The CDR3 loop spans 13 amino acids. The CDR3 DNA follows: TGTGCCAGCAGGTGGAGGGGGGCCTACGAGCAGTACTTC. Translation: CASRWRGAYEQYF. The full variable domain, with the rest looked up from reference TRBV5-6 and TRBJ2-7, is DAGVTQSPTHLIKTRGQQVTLRCSPKSGHDTVSWYQQALGQGPQFIFQYYEEEERQRGNFPDRFSGHQFPNYSSELNVNALLLGDSALYLCASRWRGAYEQYFGPGTRLTVT.

This chain connects TRBV27 to TRBJ2-1; D unclear. The V and J ends lost 0 bases and 15 bases respectively, with 12 bases between them. Germline loops: CDR1 MNHEY, CDR2 SMNVEV (reference sequence). CDR3 length: 12 residues. In DNA, the CDR3 is TGTGCCAGCAGTTTATCGAGTGGGGTTGTGTTCTTC. Protein: CASSLSSGVVFF.

Note on this clone: Mismatch with germline at one junction end may stem from a read error. The V gene is TRBV11-2, the J gene TRBJ2-7; 11 bases are shared with TRBD1. Germline CDR1 is SGHAT and CDR2 is FQNNGV. The CDR3 runs 16 residues. CDR3 sequence: CASSGKAGTGGYEQYF. The CDR3 nucleotides are TGCGCCAGCAGCGGAAAAGCCGGGACAGGGGGGTACGAGCAGTACTTC.

V gene TRBV7-2 combines with J gene TRBJ2-7; TRBD2 agrees at 7 bases. The CDR3 loop spans 14 amino acids. Per germline, CDR1 SGHTA and CDR2 FQGNSA. Trimming removed 5 bases from V and 2 bases from J; junction bases left unmatched: 6. The CDR3 DNA reads as TGTGCCAGCAGCCCTGAGCGGGGTGCCTACGAGCAGTACTTC. This translates into CASSPERGAYEQYF.

This chain links TRBV6-5 with TRBJ1-5; a possible D gene is TRBD1 (5 bases). Trimming left V 0 bases short and J 9 bases short, with 15 bases between. The CDR3 contains 15 residues. Germline CDR1 is MNHEY and CDR2 is SVGAGI. The CDR3 nucleotides read TGTGCCAGCAGTTACTCGGGTGGGGGAAGGAGGCCCCAGCATTTT. Translated, it gives CASSYSGGGRRPQHF.

CDR3 nucleotides: TGTGCCAGCTGGGGACAGGGAGGTTCTGGCACAGATACGCAGTATTTT. This encodes CASWGQGGSGTDTQYF. The V and J genes are TRBV27 and TRBJ2-3, with 9 bases aligning to TRBD1. Trimming cost V 8 bases and J 1 base; bases outside gene matches: 10. There are 16 residues in the CDR3. Germline CDR1 is MNHEY and CDR2 is SMNVEV (reference sequence).

This clone appeared once. J is TRBJ2-5 and V is TRBV10-3; D gene uncertain. The germline CDR1 and CDR2 sequences are ENHRY and SYGVKD. This CDR3 is built from 11 residues. V was pared by 3 bases and J by 2 bases, with 1 base between. The CDR3 is CAISEQETQYF. DNA of the CDR3: TGTGCCATCAGTGAACAAGAGACCCAGTACTTC.

The rearrangement joins TRBV6-4 to TRBJ2-3, with 10 positions matching TRBD1. Germline values: CDR1 MRHNA, CDR2 SNTAGT. The junction had 1 base not matched to a gene; V was cut back by 2 bases and J by 5 bases. CDR3 size: 14 residues. CDR3: CASSDGQGEDTQYF. CDR3 nucleotides: TGTGCCAGCAGTGACGGACAGGGGGAAGATACGCAGTATTTT.

The chain has TRBV4-3 and TRBJ2-5; D not resolved. CDR1 is LGHNA and CDR2 is YSLEER in the germline V gene. CDR3 length: 16 amino acids. V dropped 0 bases and J dropped 1 base, with 12 bases sitting between them. The CDR3 loop is CASSQETRALQETQYF. The CDR3 DNA reads TGCGCCAGCAGCCAAGAAACTCGGGCCCTCCAAGAGACCCAGTACTTC.

The rearrangement joins TRBV19 to TRBJ2-7, with TRBD2 identical over 12 bases. The CDR3 is 14 residues long. V gave up 4 bases and J gave up 3 bases; unmatched junction bases: 1. Germline V lookup: CDR1 LNHDA, CDR2 SQIVND (reference sequence). The CDR3 loop reads CASSKTSGSYEQYF. For the CDR3, the DNA is TGTGCCAGTAGTAAGACTAGCGGGAGCTACGAGCAGTACTTC.

The chain has TRBV6-4 and TRBJ2-7; weak D call: TRBD1 (5 bases). V was shortened by 3 bases and J by 2 bases, with 14 bases between the two germline ends. CDR1 and CDR2 (germline): MRHNA, SNTAGT. CDR3 length equals 15 residues. CDR3 region: CASSEETGGAYEQYF. The CDR3 DNA reads TGTGCCAGCAGTGAAGAAACAGGTGGGGCCTACGAGCAGTACTTC.

This sequence joins TRBV11-2 and TRBJ2-6; a possible D gene is TRBD1 (5 bases). Germline loops: CDR1 SGHAT, CDR2 FQNNGV. The CDR3 runs to 16 residues. Trimming shortened V by 1 base and J by 2 bases, and 9 bases separated the two germline ends. DNA for the CDR3: TGTGCCAGCAGCTTAGTGGTCAGGGCTGGGGCCAACGTCCTGACTTTC. The encoded protein is CASSLVVRAGANVLTF.

This clone was observed once. The chain combines TRBV5-1 with TRBJ2-2, with 10 bases matching TRBD2. After removal of 4 bases from V and 6 bases from J, the junction contained 9 bases not matched to a gene. This CDR3 region has 16 residues. Germline V gene lookup returns CDR1 SGHRS and CDR2 YFSETQ. The CDR3 coding sequence is TGCGCCAGCAGCCTTTCCACTCTAGCGGGAGCCGGGGAGCTGTTTTTT. Protein: CASSLSTLAGAGELFF.

This rearrangement joins TRBV28 to TRBJ2-6; no reliable D call. This CDR3 is 17 amino acids long. V was shortened by 3 bases and J by 0 bases, with 12 bases between the two germline ends. CDR1 is MDHEN and CDR2 is SYDVKM in the germline V gene. The CDR3 coding sequence is TGTGCCAGCAGTTTGTTTGACACGTTCTCTGGGGCCAACGTCCTGACTTTC. It is translated as CASSLFDTFSGANVLTF.

This clone was seen a single time. This chain uses TRBV27 with TRBJ2-4, with 7 bases identical to TRBD2. The CDR3 consists of 15 residues. The J segment lost 2 bases and the V segment lost 4 bases, leaving 5 bases of the junction unmatched. Germline CDR1 is MNHEY and CDR2 is SMNVEV (reference sequence). The CDR3 protein is CASSSGLVTKNIQYF. The DNA for the CDR3 is TGTGCCAGCAGTTCCGGACTAGTTACCAAAAACATTCAGTACTTC.

The chain combines TRBV7-8 with TRBJ1-6; the D gene is possibly TRBD1 (6 bases). CDR1 and CDR2 (germline): SGHVS, FQNEAQ. This CDR3 comprises 17 residues. V was clipped by 0 bases and J by 9 bases, with 18 bases between them. In DNA form, the CDR3 reads TGTGCCAGCAGCTTAGCGGGGGGGGCCCAACCTCCTTCACCCCTCCACTTT. It codes for CASSLAGGAQPPSPLHF.

The chain employs TRBV9 and TRBJ2-3, with no clear D. The V gene lost 0 bases and the J gene lost 6 bases, with 17 bases spanning the gap. The CDR3 covers 16 residues. Germline loops: CDR1 SGDLS, CDR2 YYNGEE. The CDR3 spells CASSVESSSVGDTQYF. CDR3 nucleotides: TGTGCCAGCAGCGTAGAGAGCAGCTCTGTTGGGGATACGCAGTATTTT.

This clone was seen more than once but under ten times. V is TRBV30 and J is TRBJ2-2, with 9 positions matching TRBD1. The CDR3 contains 14 residues. The V segment lost 4 bases and the J segment 5 bases; nucleotides outside the gene matches: 5. Germline V gives CDR1 GTSNPN, CDR2 SVGIG (reference sequence). CDR3 region: CAWKGTGKTGELFF. DNA for the CDR3: TGTGCCTGGAAAGGGACAGGGAAAACCGGGGAGCTGTTTTTT.

The chain recombines TRBV10-3 with TRBJ2-1; D may be TRBD2 (6 bases). CDR1 and CDR2 (germline): ENHRY, SYGVKD. V lost 6 bases, J lost 0 bases, and 9 bases lay in between. There are 14 residues in the CDR3. The CDR3: CAISERVSYNEQFF. For the CDR3, the DNA is TGTGCCATCAGCGAGCGGGTCTCCTACAATGAGCAGTTCTTC.

V usage is TRBV7-9 and J usage is TRBJ2-7, with D unclear. The CDR3 totals 12 residues. V was pared by 8 bases and J by 2 bases, with 10 bases between. Germline V gives CDR1 SEHNR, CDR2 FQNEAQ (reference sequence). CDR3 in amino acids: CASVSLTYEQYF. The CDR3 DNA reads as TGTGCCAGCGTTTCCCTAACCTACGAGCAGTACTTC.

The CDR3 DNA is TGTGCCAGCAGCCCGCGTCAGGGGGCGCACAGCACCGGGGAGCTGTTTTTT. Protein: CASSPRQGAHSTGELFF. The gene calls are TRBV9 and TRBJ2-2; 8 bases line up with TRBD1. Per germline, CDR1 SGDLS and CDR2 YYNGEE. The CDR3 length is 17 residues. J was trimmed by 4 bases and V by 4 bases; bases with no gene match: 12.

The rearrangement joins TRBV5-1 to TRBJ2-3; the match to TRBD1 covers 8 bases. CDR1 and CDR2 from the germline V gene are SGHRS and YFSETQ. Trimming at V came to 2 bases and at J to 0 bases, leaving 8 bases not matched to a gene. The length of the CDR3 is 17 residues. The CDR3 region has the DNA TGCGCCAGCAGCTTAATAGGACAGGGTTCTAGCACAGATACGCAGTATTTT. It is translated as CASSLIGQGSSTDTQYF.

The V and J genes are TRBV28 and TRBJ2-1; D is possibly TRBD1 (6 bases). Germline lookup yields CDR1 MDHEN and CDR2 SYDVKM. The CDR3 spans 13 residues. V lost 6 bases to trimming and J lost 0 bases, with 6 bases between them. This CDR3 is CASRDSSYNEQFF. The DNA for the CDR3 is TGTGCCAGCAGGGACAGCTCCTACAATGAGCAGTTCTTC.

The rearrangement joins TRBV7-2 to TRBJ2-3; tentatively, D is TRBD2 (5 bases). Trimming shortened V by 3 bases and J by 6 bases, and 7 bases separated the two germline ends. This CDR3 contains 12 residues. Germline-derived CDR1 and CDR2 are SGHTA and FQGNSA. CDR3 nucleotide sequence: TGTGCCAGCAGCTTCCGCGGGGATACGCAGTATTTT. It codes for CASSFRGDTQYF.